The 16 T cell receptor beta chains in this list originate from one sample, sequenced in a study of identical twins. TCRdb called the 5' RACE reads again in MiXCR, with one record for every CDR3 protein. The table has 570,000 or so distinct CDR3 sequences, 9.5% to 10% seen once. The data also belong to a second study, concerning yellow fever vaccine responses in identical twins.

The material sequenced was PBMCs. These receptors came from a woman between 18 and 30 years old in good health.

This clonotype occurred a few times. The J gene is TRBJ2-7, the V gene TRBV10-1; 8 bases agree with TRBD2. Losses at the gene ends were 3 bases for V and 3 bases for J; bases not matched to a gene: 7. The CDR3 runs to 15 residues. Germline V gives CDR1 WNHNN, CDR2 SYGVQD (reference sequence). The CDR3 DNA is TGCGCCAGCAGTGATGGGGGACTAGAGTTCTACGAGCAGTACTTC. This gives the protein CASSDGGLEFYEQYF.

This clonotype was counted ten times or more. The V and J genes are TRBV20-1 and TRBJ1-6, with D tentatively TRBD1 (6 bases). V lost 6 bases, J lost 9 bases, and 21 bases lay in between. The CDR3 has 15 residues. The germline V gene encodes CDR1 DFQATT and CDR2 SNEGSKA (reference sequence). DNA of the CDR3: TGCAGTGCCCGCGGGGGGGCATCTTCAGGTTCACCCCTCCACTTT. Encoded protein: CSARGGASSGSPLHF.

This clonotype occurred a few times. CDR3 DNA sequence: TGCAGCCGCACAGATACGCAGTATTTT. Translation: CSRTDTQYF. The chain uses TRBV20-1 and TRBJ2-3; D uncertain. The CDR3 runs 9 residues. Germline V gene sequence: CDR1 DFQATT, CDR2 SNEGSKA (reference sequence).

The gene calls are TRBV24-1 and TRBJ2-4, with D possibly TRBD1 on 6 matching bases. Germline CDR1 KGHDR, CDR2 SFDVKD. Trimming left V 8 bases short and J 3 bases short, with 22 bases between. This CDR3 comprises 17 residues. The CDR3 coding sequence is TGTGCCACCATGGCGAATACAGGGAAAAAAGACAAAAACATTCAGTACTTC. This sequence encodes CATMANTGKKDKNIQYF.

The chain joins TRBV5-1 to TRBJ2-3; TRBD2 agrees at 9 bases. The CDR3 has 17 amino acids. Germline V gene sequence: CDR1 SGHRS, CDR2 YFSETQ. V was pared by 3 bases and J by 5 bases, with 13 bases of the junction left unmatched. The CDR3 sequence: CASSSSRSGSLRDTQYF. As DNA, the CDR3 is TGCGCCAGCAGCTCCTCCCGTAGCGGGAGTCTGAGAGATACGCAGTATTTT.

This clonotype was seen repeatedly, ten times or more. An end of the junction differs from the germline gene, which may be a read error. The chain is built from TRBV3-1 and TRBJ2-7, with D unclear. The CDR3 loop spans 15 amino acids. Per the germline V gene, CDR1 is LGHDT and CDR2 is YNNKEL (reference sequence). The CDR3 loop reads CASSQKGSRSHEQYF. For the CDR3, the DNA is TGTGCCAGCAGCCAAAAGGGCTCCCGCTCCCACGAGCAGTACTTC.

The CDR3 nucleotides read TGTGCCAGCAGCCCCCAGACTGAAGCTTTCTTT. Amino acid sequence: CASSPQTEAFF. The rearrangement uses TRBV9 and TRBJ1-1; D gene ambiguous. The germline gives CDR1 SGDLS, CDR2 YYNGEE. The CDR3 runs 11 residues. V lost 4 bases and J 5 bases, leaving 6 bases between the germline ends.

This clonotype was counted only a few times. The genes are TRBV5-1 and TRBJ2-1; D gene ambiguous. V lost 4 bases, J lost 0 bases, and 17 bases lay in between. Germline values: CDR1 SGHRS, CDR2 YFSETQ. The CDR3 extends over 17 amino acids. The CDR3 here is CASSPTPRVPSYNEQFF. DNA of the CDR3: TGCGCCAGCAGCCCAACTCCTAGAGTCCCCTCCTACAATGAGCAGTTCTTC.

V is TRBV12-3 or TRBV12-4 and J is TRBJ1-5, with D possibly being TRBD1 (6 bases). This CDR3 is built from 15 residues. V lost 5 bases and J 4 bases, leaving 15 bases between the germline ends. The CDR3 region has the DNA TGTGCCAGCAGTCGAGGACAGACCTTTAATCAGCCCCAGCATTTT. Its translation is CASSRGQTFNQPQHF.

The J gene is TRBJ2-7, the V gene TRBV7-2; the match to TRBD1 covers 8 bases. Germline assignment: CDR1 SGHTA and CDR2 FQGNSA. The ends lost 8 bases at V and 6 bases at J; junction bases unmatched: 12. CDR3 size: 14 residues. CDR3 DNA sequence: TGTGCCAGCCTCAAGGGGACAGGCTCGACCGAGCAGTACTTC. Protein product: CASLKGTGSTEQYF.

This sequence joins TRBV7-9 and TRBJ2-3, with no clear D. Trimming cost V 3 bases and J 7 bases, with 2 bases left between them. CDR1 and CDR2 from the germline V gene are SEHNR and FQNEAQ (reference sequence). The CDR3 is made up of 10 amino acids. CDR3 DNA: TGTGCCAGCAGCTTGTATACGCAGTATTTT. Amino acids: CASSLYTQYF.

The chain joins TRBV7-9 to TRBJ2-7; the D is unclear. Germline-derived CDR1 and CDR2 are SEHNR and FQNEAQ (reference sequence). The V end lost 2 bases, the J end lost 6 bases, and 8 bases lay between the germline ends. This CDR3 has 12 amino acids. The CDR3 loop reads CASSLIWGEQYF. In DNA, the CDR3 is TGTGCCAGCAGCTTAATCTGGGGCGAGCAGTACTTC.

In this sample, this clonotype turned up many times. The chain links TRBV25-1 to TRBJ1-4, with D possibly matching TRBD1 (5 bases). Trimming pared 1 base from V and 7 bases from J, leaving 13 bases between. This CDR3 spans 15 amino acids. Per germline, CDR1 MGHDK and CDR2 SYGVNS. The CDR3 spells CASSEFGGFVEKLFF. In DNA, the CDR3 is TGTGCCAGCAGTGAATTCGGGGGGTTTGTTGAAAAACTGTTTTTT.

There are a few counts of this clonotype. The junction departs from germline at one end; a sequencing error may be responsible. This sequence joins TRBV20-1 and TRBJ1-3; D gene unclear. This CDR3 has 14 residues. Germline lookup yields CDR1 DFQATT and CDR2 SNEGSKA (reference sequence). CDR3 region: CSARAGGPGNTIYF. CDR3 in DNA: TGCAGTGCGAGAGCCGGCGGCCCTGGAAACACCATATATTTT.

The chain has TRBV7-8 and TRBJ2-1; 9 nucleotides align to TRBD2. CDR3 length equals 16 residues. Germline CDR1 and CDR2: SGHVS and FQNEAQ. V trimming: 3 bases; J trimming: 2 bases; junction bases outside the gene matches: 5. The CDR3 loop reads CASSLSLAGTYNEQFF. In DNA, the CDR3 is TGTGCCAGCAGCTTGAGCCTAGCGGGAACCTACAATGAGCAGTTCTTC. The entire variable domain, with the rest obtained from reference TRBV7-8 and TRBJ2-1, is as follows: GAGVSQSPRYKVAKRGQDVALRCDPISGHVSLFWYQQALGQGPEFLTYFQNEAQLDKSGLPSDRFFAERPEGSVSTLKIQRTQQEDSAVYLCASSLSLAGTYNEQFFGPGTRLTVL.

This clonotype appeared many times. The chain recombines TRBV12-3 or TRBV12-4 with TRBJ2-3, with 8 bases that match TRBD1. The CDR3 sequence is 13 residues long. V shed 10 bases and J 2 bases; nucleotides not matched to a gene: 5. This CDR3 reads CATRDRYTDTQYF. The CDR3 nucleotides read TGTGCCACCCGGGACAGGTACACAGATACGCAGTATTTT.